Sequencing of this T cell receptor beta chain was carried out in a study of T-cell memory formation after mild COVID-19. MiXCR, applied by TCRdb to the 5' RACE reads, yields one record per CDR3 protein. The sample has around 90,000 distinct CDR3 sequences, around an eighth seen once. This receptor was obtained from an adult woman who had mild COVID-19 (a few samples of this study predate the infection). Cell type and time point are not known. Sequencing input: PBMCs or a T cell subset sorted from them (not recorded which).

CDR3 amino acids: CASSLSRNEQYF. CDR3 bases: TGTGCCAGCAGTTTATCGCGAAACGAGCAGTACTTC. This chain uses TRBV12-3 or TRBV12-4 with TRBJ2-7; no clear D gene. Trimming took 2 bases from V and 5 from J, leaving 7 bases between them. The CDR3 length is 12 residues.